What follows is one T cell receptor (beta chain) and its context. Its antigen remains unidentified. The V gene end was trimmed by 4 bases and the J gene end by 0 bases; junction bases not matched to a gene: 1. The germline CDR1 and CDR2 sequences are MNHEY and SMNVEV (reference sequence). CDR3 size: 14 residues. The sample originates from a study of cytomegalovirus exposure and HLA in healthy donors. Study outcomes and limitations: As a later analysis revealed, the rate of TCR association differed by HLA locus, with DRB1 most and HLA-C fewest. Fewer N-insertions than the roughly 670-donor mean were reportedly shown by an Asian-associated ancestry cluster in a later analysis.

The PCR had 60 Vbeta and 13 Jbeta primers. Produced via immunoSEQ multiplex PCR; TCRdb's table is partial and in-frame only. The table shows some 140,000 clones, with 79% occurring only once. The chain combines TRBV27 with TRBJ2-7; TRBD2 aligns across 9 bases. The receptor's source is a man aged 35 to 55 in good health and CMV-seropositive. The sequencing input was PBMCs. The CDR3 bases are TGTGCCAGCAGTTCACTAGCGGGCTCCTACGAGCAGTACTTC. Residues: CASSSLAGSYEQYF.